The next 21 T cell receptor beta chains were all read from a single sample in a study of T cell responses to AZD1222 COVID-19 vaccine. TCRdb keeps only in-frame clones here, not all; method: immunoSEQ multiplex PCR. The repertoire consists of over 150,000 clones, with approximately 90% occurring once and the leading ten covering roughly 6%. The sample consisted of peripheral blood, taken on day 0 of AZD1222 vaccination. The source is an adult in good health.

The J gene is TRBJ2-2, the V gene TRBV10-3; D possibly corresponds to TRBD1 (6 bases). This CDR3 region has 16 residues. Germline CDR1 and CDR2: ENHRY and SYGVKD. Deletions cut 9 bases from V and 3 bases from J, with 20 bases between. The CDR3 is CAMTRGSSYDTGELFF. DNA for the CDR3: TGTGCCATGACGAGGGGGTCCAGCTACGACACCGGGGAGCTGTTTTTT.

V and J are TRBV19 and TRBJ1-1, with 8 bases aligning to TRBD1. The CDR3 has 13 residues. Germline CDR1 reads LNHDA; CDR2 reads SQIVND (reference sequence). The V gene end was trimmed by 6 bases and the J gene end by 0 bases; junction bases not matched to a gene: 0. For the CDR3, the DNA is TGTGCCAGTAGGGACAGGGTGAACACTGAAGCTTTCTTT. This gives the protein CASRDRVNTEAFF.

V and J are TRBV19 and TRBJ2-3; 7 nucleotides agree with TRBD1. CDR1 and CDR2 (germline): LNHDA, SQIVND (reference sequence). This CDR3 region has 13 residues. V shed 3 bases and J 6 bases; nucleotides not matched to a gene: 3. The CDR3 nucleotides are TGTGCCAGTAGTATTGGGACAGCTGATACGCAGTATTTT. Protein sequence: CASSIGTADTQYF.

This chain connects TRBV18 to TRBJ1-5; TRBD1 might be the D (6 bases). This CDR3 contains 13 residues. In germline, CDR1 is KGHSH, CDR2 LQKENI. V lost 5 bases and J 7 bases, leaving 12 bases between the germline ends. Here the CDR3 reads CASSGGSQQPQHF. The CDR3 coding sequence is TGTGCCAGCTCAGGGGGCTCACAACAGCCCCAGCATTTT.

Note on this clone: The sample contains more than one DNA sequence encoding this CDR3. The chain joins TRBV9 to TRBJ2-3, with D unresolved. The CDR3 is made up of 12 amino acids. CDR1 is SGDLS and CDR2 is YYNGEE in the germline V gene. With 0 bases removed from V and 6 bases from J, the gap between germline ends came to 5 bases. The CDR3 reads CASSVGSDTQYF. CDR3 DNA sequence: TGTGCCAGCAGCGTAGGGTCGGATACGCAGTATTTT.

J is TRBJ1-2 and V is TRBV4-2; D call uncertain. Germline V CDR1 and CDR2: LGHNA, YNFKEQ. The V and J ends lost 0 bases and 0 bases respectively, with 8 bases between them. The CDR3 runs 15 residues. DNA for the CDR3: TGTGCCAGCAGCCAAGAGGCCACCCCTAACTATGGCTACACCTTC. Translated: CASSQEATPNYGYTF.

The chain joins TRBV6-5 to TRBJ2-7, with TRBD2 matching 9 bases. Germline CDR1 MNHEY, CDR2 SVGAGI. This CDR3 has 15 amino acids. J lost 4 bases, V lost 0 bases, and 4 bases had no gene match. DNA of the CDR3: TGTGCCAGCAGTTACTCGAGTGCGGGGGGGTACGAGCAGTACTTC. Amino acids: CASSYSSAGGYEQYF.

The genes are TRBV4-2 and TRBJ2-1; 10 bases align to TRBD2. Per the germline V gene, CDR1 is LGHNA and CDR2 is YNFKEQ. Trimming cost V 0 bases and J 6 bases; bases outside gene matches: 11. CDR3 length: 18 amino acids. CDR3 sequence: CASSQDASGRAGGNEQFF. In nucleotides, the CDR3 is TGTGCCAGCAGCCAAGATGCCAGCGGGAGGGCCGGTGGCAATGAGCAGTTCTTC.

The chain has TRBV6-5 and TRBJ1-5, with TRBD1 matching over 10 bases. CDR1 and CDR2 from the germline V gene are MNHEY and SVGAGI. This CDR3 is built from 14 residues. The trim removed 7 bases at V and 4 bases at J, leaving 4 bases unmatched. The CDR3 DNA follows: TGTGCCAGCATAGGGACAGGGGATAATCAGCCCCAGCATTTT. Translated, it gives CASIGTGDNQPQHF.

The chain couples TRBV27 to TRBJ1-2; maybe TRBD1 (6 bases). Between the trimmed V and J ends, which lost 6 bases and 4 bases, there was a span of 12 bases. Germline CDR1 MNHEY, CDR2 SMNVEV (reference sequence). This CDR3 has 13 amino acids. The CDR3 DNA reads as TGTGCCAGCAGGATCGAGGGGGGCTATGGCTACACCTTC. It is translated as CASRIEGGYGYTF.

This clone was observed a few times. The chain employs TRBV5-1 and TRBJ2-7, with D tentatively TRBD1 or TRBD2 (6 bases each). CDR3 length: 13 amino acids. Trimming took off 5 bases at V and 1 base at J, with 10 bases between the two ends. Germline V CDR1 and CDR2: SGHRS, YFSETQ. The CDR3 loop is CASSQGTSYEQYF. The CDR3 bases are TGCGCCAGCAGTCAGGGGACTTCCTACGAGCAGTACTTC.

The genes are TRBV27 and TRBJ1-6, with 7 bases fitting TRBD1. CDR3 length: 14 residues. Per germline, CDR1 MNHEY and CDR2 SMNVEV (reference sequence). With 5 bases clipped from V and 10 bases from J, the junction kept 8 bases outside the gene matches. The chain's CDR3 is CASSTRDRQSPLHF. CDR3 DNA sequence: TGTGCCAGCAGTACCCGGGACAGACAATCACCCCTCCACTTT.

The rearrangement uses TRBV7-9 and TRBJ2-3; D is undetermined. V lost 5 bases and J 2 bases, leaving 11 bases between the germline ends. Germline V gene data show CDR1 as SEHNR and CDR2 as FQNEAQ (reference sequence). The CDR3 contains 14 residues. The CDR3 is CASSRRMDTDTQYF. DNA of the CDR3: TGTGCCAGCAGCCGAAGAATGGACACAGATACGCAGTATTTT.

On this clone: Compared with germline, one end of the junction differs, possibly owing to a read error. The chain has TRBV3-1 (or the pseudogene TRBV3-2) and TRBJ1-5; 10 bases fit TRBD1. This CDR3 contains 17 residues. Germline-derived CDR1 and CDR2 are LGHDT and YNNKEL (reference sequence). This CDR3 is CASSRNSGTGVNPPQHF. CDR3 bases: TGTGCCAGCAGCCGCAACTCCGGGACAGGGGTCAATCCGCCCCAGCATTTT.

The gene calls are TRBV28 and TRBJ1-5; no clear D gene. Germline CDR1 and CDR2: MDHEN and SYDVKM. Trimming shortened V by 2 bases and J by 1 base, and 12 bases separated the two germline ends. CDR3 length: 16 amino acids. The CDR3 sequence is CASSLVRGLSNQPQHF. CDR3 coding DNA: TGTGCCAGCAGTTTAGTCCGCGGACTAAGCAATCAGCCCCAGCATTTT.

The chain couples TRBV6-5 to TRBJ2-1; D gene uncertain. Germline CDR1 is MNHEY and CDR2 is SVGAGI. The CDR3 is 12 residues long. V gave up 6 bases and J gave up 4 bases, with 7 bases separating them. The CDR3 reads CASRDGYNEQFF. In nucleotides, the CDR3 is TGTGCCAGCAGGGACGGATACAATGAGCAGTTCTTC.

The chain uses TRBV6-5 and TRBJ2-3, with 9 bases fitting TRBD2. This CDR3 has 15 amino acids. The junction had 8 bases not matched to a gene; V was cut back by 6 bases and J by 4 bases. From germline, CDR1 is MNHEY and CDR2 SVGAGI. CDR3 coding DNA: TGTGCCAGCAGCCCGACTAGCGGTAGAGCAGATACGCAGTATTTT. Its protein is CASSPTSGRADTQYF.

This sequence joins TRBV2 and TRBJ1-4; 7 bases are shared with TRBD1. J gave up 5 bases and V 5 bases, and 2 bases lay outside the gene matches. Per germline, CDR1 SNHLY and CDR2 FYNNEI. The CDR3 is 13 amino acids. CDR3 sequence: CASSRRGNEKLFF. The CDR3 DNA is TGTGCCAGCAGTCGCAGGGGGAATGAAAAACTGTTTTTT.

This clone was detected a few times. The rearrangement joins TRBV2 to TRBJ1-2; 7 bases map to TRBD1. The V gene's germline CDR1 is SNHLY and CDR2 FYNNEI. This CDR3 is built from 15 residues. The trim removed 3 bases at V and 3 bases at J, leaving 7 bases unmatched. This CDR3 reads CASSDEGRGHYGYTF. CDR3 coding DNA: TGTGCCAGCAGTGATGAGGGAAGGGGGCACTATGGCTACACCTTC.

The chain combines TRBV2 with TRBJ1-4; tentatively, D is TRBD1 (5 bases). Trimming shortened V by 6 bases and J by 5 bases, and 13 bases separated the two germline ends. The CDR3 covers 14 residues. Germline V gene lookup returns CDR1 SNHLY and CDR2 FYNNEI. The chain's CDR3 is CASRAQGSNEKLFF. The CDR3, as DNA: TGTGCCAGCAGGGCGCAGGGTAGCAATGAAAAACTGTTTTTT.

V and J are TRBV4-1 and TRBJ1-5; D is unclear. The germline V gene encodes CDR1 MGHRA and CDR2 YSYEKL. V lost 2 bases and J 3 bases, leaving 11 bases between the germline ends. This CDR3 comprises 15 residues. CDR3 in amino acids: CASSQRQEYNQPQHF. The DNA of the CDR3 is TGCGCCAGCAGCCAACGGCAGGAATACAATCAGCCCCAGCATTTT.